Shown below are 11 T cell receptor beta chains from a single sample sequenced in a study of human T cells and chemical hapten exposure. Documented time point: patch test 2, 6 weeks after DPC sensitization. Treatment meaning: therapeutic diphenylcyclopropenone sensitization with weekly scalp DPC. TCRdb fed the RACE reads into MiXCR, producing one record per CDR3 protein. The sample has around 360,000 distinct CDR3 sequences, around 6% seen once; the top ten hold around 5.8%. Sample: whole blood, taken in connection with sensitization to the hapten diphenylcyclopropenone (DPC). The receptors were sampled from a young woman with alopecia areata. Some clones in this sample may be carry-over from other donors' samples.

There are a few counts of this clonotype. V and J are TRBV6-5 and TRBJ2-3; 7 nucleotides agree with TRBD2. The CDR3 extends over 15 amino acids. J was trimmed by 4 bases and V by 0 bases; bases with no gene match: 4. CDR1 is MNHEY, CDR2 SVGAGI, per germline. As DNA, the CDR3 is TGTGCCAGCAGTTACTCGAAGACTAGCTCAGATACGCAGTATTTT. It translates to CASSYSKTSSDTQYF.

The chain joins TRBV4-1 to TRBJ2-1; D gene unclear. CDR3 size: 17 residues. The germline CDR1 and CDR2 sequences are MGHRA and YSYEKL. The V end lost 0 bases, the J end lost 1 base, and 13 bases lay between the germline ends. This CDR3 is CASSQDPPAVSYNEQFF. CDR3 DNA: TGCGCCAGCAGCCAAGATCCGCCGGCTGTATCCTACAATGAGCAGTTCTTC.

V usage is TRBV6-5 and J usage is TRBJ1-5; 7 nucleotides agree with TRBD1. CDR1 is MNHEY and CDR2 is SVGAGI in the germline V gene. The trim removed 5 bases at V and 1 base at J, leaving 2 bases unmatched. This CDR3 spans 14 amino acids. The CDR3 DNA sequence: TGTGCCAGCAGTGAACAGGGGAGCAATCAGCCCCAGCATTTT. Translated: CASSEQGSNQPQHF.

CDR3 in DNA: TGCGCCAGCAGTGAGCTCGCCTTGGGGGATAGCAATCAGCCCCAGCATTTT. This sequence encodes CASSELALGDSNQPQHF. The rearrangement links TRBV10-2 to TRBJ1-5; the D gene is possibly TRBD1 (5 bases). Trimming took 2 bases from V and 0 from J, leaving 14 bases between them. Looked up from germline, CDR1 is WSHSY and CDR2 is SAAADI. There are 17 residues in the CDR3.

This chain joins TRBV29-1 and TRBJ2-7; D gene unclear. V was shortened by 7 bases and J by 6 bases, with 19 bases between the two germline ends. This CDR3 is built from 13 residues. Germline V CDR1 and CDR2: SQVTM, ANQGSEA. For the CDR3, the DNA is TGCAGCGCTGGCGGCGCCGGTCGGGCCGAGCAGTACTTC. This encodes CSAGGAGRAEQYF.

In this sample, this clonotype turned up a few times. This chain joins TRBV6-5 and TRBJ2-7, with a tentative D call TRBD1 (6 bases). The ends were cut back, 5 bases at V and 3 bases at J, with 14 bases in the middle. Germline CDR1 and CDR2: MNHEY and SVGAGI. The CDR3 has 14 amino acids. In DNA form, the CDR3 reads TGTGCCAGCAGTGTCCGGGACATAGACTACGAGCAGTACTTC. This translates into CASSVRDIDYEQYF.

This clonotype was recorded many times. V usage is TRBV6-5 and J usage is TRBJ1-2; no clear D. This CDR3 contains 13 residues. Germline V gives CDR1 MNHEY, CDR2 SVGAGI. V shed 5 bases and J shed 4 bases, with 11 bases lying between them. CDR3 bases: TGTGCCAGCAGTCGGACGGAGTTCTATGGCTACACCTTC. It codes for CASSRTEFYGYTF.

There are many counts of this clonotype. This sequence joins TRBV2 and TRBJ1-2; TRBD1 matches at 10 bases. CDR1 and CDR2 from the germline V gene are SNHLY and FYNNEI. J gave up 4 bases and V 8 bases, and 7 bases lay outside the gene matches. The CDR3 loop spans 14 amino acids. The CDR3 nucleotides are TGTGCCAGCGGGACAGGGGAATCGCTCTATGGCTACACCTTC. Amino acids: CASGTGESLYGYTF.

This clonotype has ten or more counts. The rearrangement joins TRBV20-1 to TRBJ1-1; D might be TRBD1 (5 bases). The V gene lost 2 bases and the J gene lost 3 bases, with 13 bases spanning the gap. The germline gives CDR1 DFQATT, CDR2 SNEGSKA (reference sequence). This CDR3 comprises 14 residues. CDR3 DNA: TGCAGTGCTAGACCTAATGCGGGGGACACTGAAGCTTTCTTT. Translation: CSARPNAGDTEAFF.

This clonotype showed up many times. This chain connects TRBV10-3 to TRBJ1-1; D not certain. The CDR3 covers 15 residues. V lost 4 bases, J lost 2 bases, and 14 bases lay in between. CDR1 is ENHRY, CDR2 SYGVKD, per germline. CDR3 protein: CAISGNWGINTEAFF. The CDR3 region has the DNA TGTGCCATCAGTGGGAATTGGGGAATAAACACTGAAGCTTTCTTT.

This clonotype came up a few times. V and J are TRBV12-3 or TRBV12-4 and TRBJ2-2; possibly TRBD2 for D (5 bases). This CDR3 contains 14 residues. Between the trimmed V and J ends, which lost 8 bases and 5 bases, there was a span of 15 bases. CDR3 loop: CASHGSEETGELFF. The CDR3 DNA reads as TGTGCCAGCCACGGGTCGGAGGAAACCGGGGAGCTGTTTTTT.